These T cell receptor beta chains were read from a single sample in a study of shared clonotypes between healthy human individuals. Clones were read by immunoSEQ multiplex PCR, and TCRdb kept only the in-frame ones, dropping some. The sample includes over 2 million clones, roughly 96% of them seen just once. Material: naive CD4+ T cells sorted from blood. The source of these receptors is a man younger than 30 in good health. The CDR3 runs from the conserved cysteine through the conserved F or W. The D gene is left open where the match is weak. Size is omitted from some rows. Given values are once, few, many or a class for expanded clones.

TRBD1 | NA | TRBJ1-5 | TRBV19 | CASSNRDRGVNQPQHF | TGTGCCAGTAGTAACCGGGACAGGGGGGTAAATCAGCCCCAGCATTTT
TRBD1 | NA | TRBJ2-1 | TRBV4-3 | CASSQISRGSEQFF | TGCGCCAGCAGCCAAATCTCCAGGGGGTCTGAGCAGTTCTTC
TRBD1 | NA | TRBJ1-1 | TRBV19 | CASSRTGGLGNTEAFF | TGTGCCAGTAGTCGGACAGGGGGCTTAGGAAACACTGAAGCTTTCTTT
TRBD2 | NA | TRBJ2-2 | TRBV11-3 | CASSLAPHAGGVTGELFF | TGTGCCAGCAGCTTAGCCCCCCACGCCGGGGGGGTCACCGGGGAGCTGTTTTTT
NA | NA | TRBJ2-3 | TRBV2 | CASTYSGSTDTQYF | TGTGCCAGCACATACAGCGGTAGCACAGATACGCAGTATTTT
NA | NA | TRBJ2-5 | TRBV4-3 | CASSQEYVGTMHHF | TGCGCCAGCAGCCAAGAGTATGTGGGGACCATGCACCACTTC
NA | NA | TRBJ1-6 | TRBV5-5 | CASSLGGGTSPLHF | TGTGCCAGCAGCTTGGGTGGGGGTACTTCACCCCTCCACTTT
TRBD1 | NA | TRBJ2-3 | TRBV7-8 | CASSWGQKSTDTQYF | TGTGCCAGCAGCTGGGGACAGAAGAGCACAGATACGCAGTATTTT
TRBD1 | NA | TRBJ2-1 | TRBV6-5 | CASSPGQGYNEQFF | TGTGCCAGCAGCCCGGGACAGGGATACAATGAGCAGTTCTTC
NA | once | TRBJ1-1 | TRBV7-8 | CASSSRSTEAFF | TGTGCCAGCAGCTCCCGTAGCACTGAAGCTTTCTTT
TRBD1 | NA | TRBJ2-7 | TRBV11-2 | CASSSMSGTGLPEQYF | TGTGCCAGCAGCTCCATGTCTGGGACAGGGTTACCCGAGCAGTACTTC
NA | NA | TRBJ2-5 | TRBV6-1 | CASSRGARETQYF | TGTGCCAGCAGTCGGGGGGCACGGGAGACCCAGTACTTC
NA | NA | TRBJ2-3 | TRBV11-3 | CASSLGRGGDTQYF | TGTGCCAGCAGCTTAGGCAGGGGGGGAGATACGCAGTATTTT
NA | NA | TRBJ2-5 | TRBV5-1 | CASSIRGQETQYF | TGCGCCAGCAGCATTCGGGGGCAAGAGACCCAGTACTTC
TRBD1 | few | TRBJ1-6 | TRBV30 | CAWWDRGGSPLHF | TGTGCCTGGTGGGACAGGGGCGGCTCACCCCTCCACTTT
NA | NA | TRBJ2-3 | TRBV25-1 | CASRGDSTDTQYF | TGTGCCAGCAGGGGGGATAGCACAGATACGCAGTATTTT
TRBD2 | NA | TRBJ2-1 | TRBV5-1 | CASSLGLAGVDYEQFF | TGCGCCAGCAGCTTGGGACTAGCGGGAGTAGACTATGAGCAGTTCTTC
TRBD1 | NA | TRBJ2-3 | TRBV7-8 | CASSFRGQHTDTQYF | TGTGCCAGCAGCTTTAGGGGGCAACACACAGATACGCAGTATTTT
TRBD1 | once | TRBJ1-6 | TRBV28 | CASIQGAVNSPLHF | TGTGCCAGCATTCAGGGGGCGGTCAATTCACCCCTCCACTTT
TRBD1 | NA | TRBJ1-5 | TRBV28 | CASSPTGIRDQPQHF | TGTGCCAGCAGTCCGACAGGGATTAGGGATCAGCCCCAGCATTTT
TRBD2 | NA | TRBJ2-7 | TRBV10-3 | CAISLAGGPDEQYF | TGTGCCATCAGTCTAGCGGGAGGGCCGGACGAGCAGTACTTC
NA | NA | TRBJ1-2 | TRBV18 | CASSPPAGNYGYTF | TGTGCCAGCTCACCACCGGCGGGGAACTATGGCTACACCTTC
NA | NA | TRBJ2-2 | TRBV5-1 | CASSDNGAAGELFF | TGCGCCAGCAGCGATAACGGGGCGGCCGGGGAGCTGTTTTTT
NA | NA | TRBJ1-4 | TRBV6-5 | CASSHGTATNEKLFF | TGTGCCAGCAGTCACGGGACCGCGACTAATGAAAAACTGTTTTTT
NA | NA | TRBJ1-1 | TRBV18 | CASSPSQGLNTEAFF | TGTGCCAGCTCACCAAGTCAAGGGCTGAACACTGAAGCTTTCTTT
NA | NA | TRBJ2-7 | TRBV7-9 | CASSPNWYSYEQYF | TGTGCCAGCAGCCCAAACTGGTACTCCTACGAGCAGTACTTC
NA | NA | TRBJ1-4 | TRBV6-5 | CASSPTGFSAEKLFF | TGTGCCAGCAGCCCTACAGGGTTCTCAGCTGAAAAACTGTTTTTT
NA | NA | TRBJ1-6 | TRBV5-8 | CASSLRSDNSPLHF | TGTGCCAGCAGCCTCAGAAGCGATAATTCACCCCTCCACTTT
NA | NA | TRBJ1-2 | TRBV14 | CASSRSTWLYGYTF | TGTGCCAGCAGCCGTTCGACGTGGCTCTATGGCTACACCTTC